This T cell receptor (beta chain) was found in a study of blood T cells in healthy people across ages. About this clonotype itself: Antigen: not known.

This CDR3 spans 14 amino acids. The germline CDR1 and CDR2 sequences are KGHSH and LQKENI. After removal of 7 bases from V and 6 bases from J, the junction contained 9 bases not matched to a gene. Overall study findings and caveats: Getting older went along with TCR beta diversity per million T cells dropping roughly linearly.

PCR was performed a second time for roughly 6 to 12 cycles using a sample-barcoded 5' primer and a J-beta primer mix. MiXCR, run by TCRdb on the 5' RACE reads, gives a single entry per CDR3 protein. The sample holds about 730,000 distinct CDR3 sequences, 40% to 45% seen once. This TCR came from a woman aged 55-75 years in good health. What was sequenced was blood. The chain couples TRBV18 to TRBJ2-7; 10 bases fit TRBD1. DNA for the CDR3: TGTGCCAGCTTCCGGGACAGGGGAATGGGCGAGCAGTACTTC. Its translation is CASFRDRGMGEQYF.